This T cell receptor (beta chain) was obtained from a study of low-dose radiotherapy and immunotherapy resistance in tumors (dated by TCRdb to between 2021 and 2022). As for the study more broadly: In Cohort 1, each fraction delivered 0.5 Gy every 2 weeks, and the prescribed total PTV dose was 6.5 Gy. Cohort 2 received 1 Gy per fraction every two weeks, with a total of 13 Gy over 26 weeks. Nivolumab and ipilimumab were both given intravenously, with nivolumab at a 240 mg flat dose every two weeks and ipilimumab at 1 mg/kg every six weeks. Every two weeks, patients got intravenous cyclophosphamide at 200 mg/m2, given one day ahead of each radiation and immunotherapy administration. Patients took aspirin 300 mg orally once daily for four cycles, starting on cycle 1 day 1. Randomization of trial participants into treatment groups was not performed. The translational analysis covered eight patients: three from the first dose cohort and the first five from the second dose cohort.

This clonotype was seen many times. Its antigen has not been determined. The input lacks base qualities; no much larger clone sits a single base away. This specimen's time point label, per the study, means: before trial treatment. Donors were enrolled in RACIN, a single-arm phase I dose-escalation trial combining nivolumab, ipilimumab, aspirin, low-dose cyclophosphamide and low-dose radiotherapy. Patients were eligible if they had advanced solid tumors that were TIL-negative. The germline V gene provides CDR1 SGHTA and CDR2 FQGNSA. The CDR3 sequence holds 14 residues, the cysteine and phenylalanine included. Only the CDR3 part of the read is kept: 42 bases, read in frame from the first base. The junction shows trimming of 4 bases on V and 6 bases on J, plus 13 bases between the germline ends. Sequencing was performed on an Illumina HiSeq 2500. First-strand cDNA was synthesized using Superscript III and a set of TRAV- and TRBV-specific primers, so that both TCRalpha and TCRbeta chains were covered. TCRs were amplified with Phusion for about 22 PCR cycles using a constant-region primer together with the adapter attached to the V primers. The isolated mRNA was amplified using the MessageAmp II aRNA Amplification Kit, with in vitro transcription performed for about 15 hours at 37 degrees C. The Dynabeads mRNA DIRECT Purification Kit was used to isolate mRNA for TCR sequencing. Indexed Illumina adapters were added in a second Phusion PCR of about 25 cycles, and the PCR products were purified with AMPure XP beads. The authors' pipeline ran thus. Custom Perl scripts pooled TCR sequences encoding the same protein, removed out-of-frame sequences and computed each clonotype's abundance. TCR sequences supported by only a single read were excluded from analysis. Among the metrics used to describe the repertoires were Shannon entropy, Gini index, clonality, richness, and the frequency of TCRs shared between repertoires. In-frame beta chains were kept once TCRdb had trimmed the public reads at Q25 with fastp and called clones with MiXCR. Rows with a matching CDR3 protein are joined into one entry that keeps the most common DNA and genes. V and J calls and clone size were set by TCRdb, not the authors. This sample is represented by about 64,000 distinct CDR3 sequences; 26% of them were singletons. Approximately 7% of the sample lies in the top ten.

Sample: PBMCs, taken before treatment. The V gene is TRBV7-2 and the J gene is TRBJ1-5; no D gene is confidently identified. The clonotype originates from a male donor with rectosigmoid adenocarcinoma. The CDR3 has the sequence CASSSRPFGQPQHF. In nucleotide form, the sequence is TGTGCCAGCAGCTCACGGCCCTTTGGTCAGCCCCAGCATTTT. This CDR3, with the reference TRBV7-2 and TRBJ1-5 proteins standing in past its ends, gives the full variable domain GAGVSQSPSNKVTEKGKDVELRCDPISGHTALYWYRQSLGQGLEFLIYFQGNSAPDKSGLPSDRFSAERTGGSVSTLTIQRTQQEDSAVYLCASSSRPFGQPQHFGDGTRLSIL.